This T cell receptor beta chain appears in the sequencing data of a study of blood T cell repertoires in COVID-19. The method was immunoSEQ multiplex PCR; TCRdb's version includes in-frame clones alone and lacks a portion of them. The data hold around 500,000 clones, with roughly 90% observed a single time. Recruitment covered about 26 US areas and drew participants whose ages spanned about 18 to 100 years. This CDR3 has 19 amino acids. Germline V gene sequence: CDR1 SGHVS, CDR2 FNYEAQ. V was cut by 3 bases and J by 6 bases, with 27 bases left in between. The sample taken for sequencing was PBMCs or T cells enriched from blood (not recorded which). The rearrangement joins TRBV7-6 to TRBJ2-1; tentatively, D is TRBD2 (6 bases). This receptor was identified in a woman aged 40 to 50 who had recovered from COVID-19. The CDR3 is CASSFVESTGRRRGNEQFF. The CDR3 coding sequence is TGTGCCAGCAGCTTTGTCGAATCTACCGGGAGACGGCGGGGCAATGAGCAGTTCTTC.